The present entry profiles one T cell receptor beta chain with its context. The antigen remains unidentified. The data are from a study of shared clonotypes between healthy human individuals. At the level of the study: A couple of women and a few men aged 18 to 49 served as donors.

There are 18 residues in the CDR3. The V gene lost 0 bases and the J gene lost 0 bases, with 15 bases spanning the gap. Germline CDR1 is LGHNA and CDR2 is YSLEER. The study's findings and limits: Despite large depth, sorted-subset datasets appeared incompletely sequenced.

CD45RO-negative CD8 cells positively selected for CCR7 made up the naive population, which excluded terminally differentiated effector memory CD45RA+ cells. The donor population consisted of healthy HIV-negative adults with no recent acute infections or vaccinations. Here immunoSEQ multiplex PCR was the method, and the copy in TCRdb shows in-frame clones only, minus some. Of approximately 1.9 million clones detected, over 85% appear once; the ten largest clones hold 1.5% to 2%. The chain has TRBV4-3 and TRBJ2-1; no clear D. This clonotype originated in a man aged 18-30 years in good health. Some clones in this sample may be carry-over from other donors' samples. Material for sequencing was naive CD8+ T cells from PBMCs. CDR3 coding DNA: TGCGCCAGCAGCCAAGATAGTGCTCTTCCTGGCTCCTACAATGAGCAGTTCTTC. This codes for CASSQDSALPGSYNEQFF.